In this sample, the clone carrying this T cell receptor beta chain is medium-sized. Its matching antigen is unknown. The sample is drawn from a study of siplizumab effects on memory and regulatory T cells. Points from the study as a whole: The study did not confirm that proliferating Tregs from siplizumab cultures were suppressive.

An approximately 6-day coculture at 37°C was performed with the mixed lymphocyte reaction cells. Libraries were prepared by immunoSEQ multiplex PCR; TCRdb keeps only in-frame clonotypes and omits some of them. In the table there are 9,500 or so clones, about 46% of which are singletons. This CDR3 is 13 amino acids long. V trimming: 6 bases; J trimming: 4 bases; junction bases outside the gene matches: 2. Looked up from germline, CDR1 is SEHNR and CDR2 is FQNEAQ (reference sequence). Material: CFSE-low (dividing) CD8+ T cells sorted from an allogeneic mixed lymphocyte reaction. This sequence originates from a human donor in good health; the cells came from an allogeneic mixed lymphocyte reaction. The chain joins TRBV7-9 to TRBJ2-5; 10 bases line up with TRBD1. The CDR3 is CASRTGGVETQYF. Here the CDR3 DNA reads TGTGCCAGCAGGACAGGGGGCGTAGAGACCCAGTACTTC.